A selection of T cell receptor beta chains follows, all from one sample in a study of Graves' ophthalmopathy and Graves' hyperthyroidism. TCRdb reanalysed the multiplex PCR reads using MiXCR and keeps one entry per CDR3 protein. The sample lists 340,000 or so distinct CDR3 sequences, 17% occurring once. The material sequenced was peripheral blood. The receptors stem from an adult man with Graves' ophthalmopathy. CDR3s include the opening cysteine and the closing phenylalanine or tryptophan. The D gene is left open where the match is weak. Size is stated for part of the rows, as once, few or many counts, or as a class when the clone is expanded.

CDR3nt: TGTGCCAGTAGCGACGGGTGGGGGAGAGCAGAGACACAGTACTTC
CDR3aa: CASSDGWGRAETQYF
abundance: NA
j_gene: TRBJ2-5
v_gene: TRBV19
d_gene: NA

CDR3nt: TGCAGTGCTACCAGCGGGAGGGCCGGTAGCGACGAGCAGTACTTC
CDR3aa: CSATSGRAGSDEQYF
abundance: NA
j_gene: TRBJ2-7
v_gene: TRBV20-1
d_gene: TRBD2

CDR3nt: TGTGCCACCAGCAGCGACAGGGGATACGGGGAGCTGTTTTTT
CDR3aa: CATSSDRGYGELFF
abundance: NA
j_gene: TRBJ2-2
v_gene: TRBV15
d_gene: TRBD1

CDR3nt: TGTGCCACCAGCGAGGGAGGTCGAACCGGGGAGCTGTTTTTT
CDR3aa: CATSEGGRTGELFF
abundance: many
j_gene: TRBJ2-2
v_gene: TRBV24-1
d_gene: NA

CDR3nt: TGCAGTGCTAGAGCCGGGACGACCGGGACCCAGTACTTC
CDR3aa: CSARAGTTGTQYF
abundance: many
j_gene: TRBJ2-5
v_gene: TRBV20-1
d_gene: NA

CDR3nt: TGTGCCACCAGCAGAACACAGGGTGTAGGTCGAACGTACTATGGCTACACCTTC
CDR3aa: CATSRTQGVGRTYYGYTF
abundance: many
j_gene: TRBJ1-2
v_gene: TRBV15
d_gene: NA

CDR3nt: TGTGCCAGCAGGAGGGGGCCTCGGGAGACCCAGTACTTC
CDR3aa: CASRRGPRETQYF
abundance: many
j_gene: TRBJ2-5
v_gene: TRBV6-1
d_gene: TRBD1

CDR3nt: TGTGCCAGCAGCTTCCCACGACAGAAAATCTTGAACACTGAAGCTTTCTTT
CDR3aa: CASSFPRQKILNTEAFF
abundance: many
j_gene: TRBJ1-1
v_gene: TRBV7-2
d_gene: NA

CDR3nt: TGCAGTGCCTCCGGGGATAGCGGGGCCTACCAAGAGACCCAGTACTTC
CDR3aa: CSASGDSGAYQETQYF
abundance: many
j_gene: TRBJ2-5
v_gene: TRBV20-1
d_gene: TRBD2

CDR3nt: TGTGCCACCAGTGATTCCCAGGGGGCGAGCAATCAGCCCCAGCATTTT
CDR3aa: CATSDSQGASNQPQHF
abundance: many
j_gene: TRBJ1-5
v_gene: TRBV24-1
d_gene: TRBD1

CDR3nt: TGTGCCAGCGGGAGCGGACTAGCGGGAGGGCCTTTTACGGAGACCCAGTACTTC
CDR3aa: CASGSGLAGGPFTETQYF
abundance: many
j_gene: TRBJ2-5
v_gene: TRBV4-2
d_gene: TRBD2

CDR3nt: TGTGCCAGCAGCTTAGTTCACGGCGTCAATCAGCCCCAGCTTTTT
CDR3aa: CASSLVHGVNQPQLF
abundance: NA
j_gene: TRBJ1-5
v_gene: TRBV7-8
d_gene: NA

CDR3nt: TGTGCCAGCACTGAACCCGGGGGAGAATTTAGCAATCAGCCCCAGCATTTT
CDR3aa: CASTEPGGEFSNQPQHF
abundance: many
j_gene: TRBJ1-5
v_gene: TRBV6-2/TRBV6-3
d_gene: NA

CDR3nt: TGTGCCAGCAACCGGAGGGCTGGGGCTGGGGCCAACGTCCTGACTTTC
CDR3aa: CASNRRAGAGANVLTF
abundance: many
j_gene: TRBJ2-6
v_gene: TRBV11-2
d_gene: NA

CDR3nt: TGTGCCAGCCGGCGGGGACAGGGGCTGCGTGTCTCCTACGAGCAGTACTTC
CDR3aa: CASRRGQGLRVSYEQYF
abundance: many
j_gene: TRBJ2-7
v_gene: TRBV6-2/TRBV6-3
d_gene: TRBD1

CDR3nt: TGTGCCAGCAGTTACGGAACAGGGGGCACTGAAGCTTTCTTT
CDR3aa: CASSYGTGGTEAFF
abundance: many
j_gene: TRBJ1-1
v_gene: TRBV12-3/TRBV12-4
d_gene: TRBD1

CDR3nt: TGTGCCACCAGTGCCGGGGGATCAGAGACCCAGTACTTC
CDR3aa: CATSAGGSETQYF
abundance: many
j_gene: TRBJ2-5
v_gene: TRBV24-1
d_gene: NA

CDR3nt: TGTGCCAGCAGCTTACTCCGGGCCGCCGCAGATACGCAGTATTTT
CDR3aa: CASSLLRAAADTQYF
abundance: many
j_gene: TRBJ2-3
v_gene: TRBV11-2
d_gene: NA

CDR3nt: TGCAGTGCTAGAGTTCCTAGCCCGGATACGCAGTATTTT
CDR3aa: CSARVPSPDTQYF
abundance: many
j_gene: TRBJ2-3
v_gene: TRBV20-1
d_gene: NA

CDR3nt: TGTGCCAGCAGCCTTAGGACCGTCACTGAAGCTTTCTTT
CDR3aa: CASSLRTVTEAFF
abundance: many
j_gene: TRBJ1-1
v_gene: TRBV11-2
d_gene: NA

CDR3nt: TGTGCCTGGTCCCCAGACGCCACGGTATATGGCTACACCTTC
CDR3aa: CAWSPDATVYGYTF
abundance: many
j_gene: TRBJ1-2
v_gene: TRBV30
d_gene: NA

CDR3nt: TGTGCCAGTAGTACAGGAAACCCGGGCGAGCAGTACTTC
CDR3aa: CASSTGNPGEQYF
abundance: many
j_gene: TRBJ2-7
v_gene: TRBV19
d_gene: NA

CDR3nt: TGTGCCAGCAGTTACAGGGATTGGGGGACCCAGTACTTC
CDR3aa: CASSYRDWGTQYF
abundance: many
j_gene: TRBJ2-5
v_gene: TRBV12-3/TRBV12-4
d_gene: NA

CDR3nt: TGTGCCACACCGAAACAGGGGAGCTCTGGAAACACCATATATTTT
CDR3aa: CATPKQGSSGNTIYF
abundance: many
j_gene: TRBJ1-3
v_gene: TRBV10-3
d_gene: TRBD1

CDR3nt: TGCAGTGCTAGAACTCCGGGACTAGCGGGAGTGGGAGGAGAGACCCAGTACTTC
CDR3aa: CSARTPGLAGVGGETQYF
abundance: many
j_gene: TRBJ2-5
v_gene: TRBV20-1
d_gene: TRBD2

CDR3nt: TGTGCCAGCAGTTCTACCCGGACAGGGGGCTACGGGTCACCCCTCCACTTT
CDR3aa: CASSSTRTGGYGSPLHF
abundance: many
j_gene: TRBJ1-6
v_gene: TRBV28
d_gene: TRBD1

CDR3nt: TGTGCCAGCAGAAAGGGACTAGCGGGGGGGGGACTCGGGAAGACCCAGTACTTC
CDR3aa: CASRKGLAGGGLGKTQYF
abundance: many
j_gene: TRBJ2-5
v_gene: TRBV7-2
d_gene: TRBD2

CDR3nt: TGTGCCAGCAGCCAAGATTATGGAAGCCTCGGGACCCAGTACTTC
CDR3aa: CASSQDYGSLGTQYF
abundance: few
j_gene: TRBJ2-5
v_gene: TRBV3-1
d_gene: NA

CDR3nt: TGTGCCAGCAGTGAAGTGTCAGGGGTCCACCAAGAGACCCAGTACTTC
CDR3aa: CASSEVSGVHQETQYF
abundance: many
j_gene: TRBJ2-5
v_gene: TRBV6-1
d_gene: NA

CDR3nt: TGTGCCAGTAGTCCCGGGACAGGGACTTCACCCCTCCACTTT
CDR3aa: CASSPGTGTSPLHF
abundance: many
j_gene: TRBJ1-6
v_gene: TRBV19
d_gene: TRBD1

CDR3nt: TGCAGTGCCGGAGACAGAAGCAATCAGCCCCAGCATTTT
CDR3aa: CSAGDRSNQPQHF
abundance: many
j_gene: TRBJ1-5
v_gene: TRBV20-1
d_gene: NA

CDR3nt: TGCAGTGCTAGAGATGGAACTAGCGCCTCCTACGAGCAGTACTTC
CDR3aa: CSARDGTSASYEQYF
abundance: many
j_gene: TRBJ2-7
v_gene: TRBV20-1
d_gene: TRBD2

CDR3nt: TGTGCCAGCAGCTTAGATGGCGGGGGGGCGTTCTACAATGAGCAGTTCTTC
CDR3aa: CASSLDGGGAFYNEQFF
abundance: many
j_gene: TRBJ2-1
v_gene: TRBV11-2
d_gene: TRBD2

CDR3nt: TGTGCCAGCAACGCCAATTCTCGGGAGACCCAGTACTTC
CDR3aa: CASNANSRETQYF
abundance: many
j_gene: TRBJ2-5
v_gene: TRBV2
d_gene: NA

CDR3nt: TGTGCCAGCAGTGAGGGTTGGACGGCGTCAACCTTC
CDR3aa: CASSEGWTASTF
abundance: many
j_gene: TRBJ1-2
v_gene: TRBV25-1
d_gene: NA

CDR3nt: TGTGCCTACCTAAGCATACGGGGGCAAGAGACCCAGTACTTC
CDR3aa: CAYLSIRGQETQYF
abundance: many
j_gene: TRBJ2-5
v_gene: TRBV30
d_gene: NA

CDR3nt: TGTGCCAGCTCATATTCGGCAGGGTACGGCGAGCAGTACTTC
CDR3aa: CASSYSAGYGEQYF
abundance: many
j_gene: TRBJ2-7
v_gene: TRBV18
d_gene: NA

CDR3nt: TGTGCCACCAGCAGCCCCTATTCAATGCAGTACTTC
CDR3aa: CATSSPYSMQYF
abundance: many
j_gene: TRBJ2-7
v_gene: TRBV15
d_gene: NA

CDR3nt: TGTGCCAGCTATCAGGGATTCTCACCCCTCCACTTT
CDR3aa: CASYQGFSPLHF
abundance: many
j_gene: TRBJ1-6
v_gene: TRBV2
d_gene: NA

CDR3nt: TGCAGCGTAGCGCCAGGGGGCAGGGAGACCCAGTACTTC
CDR3aa: CSVAPGGRETQYF
abundance: many
j_gene: TRBJ2-5
v_gene: TRBV29-1
d_gene: TRBD1

CDR3nt: TGCAGCGGAAGGGAGGACTATGGCTACACCTTC
CDR3aa: CSGREDYGYTF
abundance: many
j_gene: TRBJ1-2
v_gene: TRBV29-1
d_gene: NA

CDR3nt: TGTGCCAGCAGTTACCCGGGACAGGGAAGAGCTTTCTTT
CDR3aa: CASSYPGQGRAFF
abundance: many
j_gene: TRBJ1-1
v_gene: TRBV6-5
d_gene: TRBD1

CDR3nt: TGTGCCAGCAGCGCTCAAGAGAACACTGAAGCTTTCTTT
CDR3aa: CASSAQENTEAFF
abundance: many
j_gene: TRBJ1-1
v_gene: TRBV7-8
d_gene: NA

CDR3nt: TGTGCCTGGGGGAACACCGGGGAGCTGTTTTTT
CDR3aa: CAWGNTGELFF
abundance: few
j_gene: TRBJ2-2
v_gene: TRBV30
d_gene: NA

CDR3nt: TGCGCCAGCAGTTTTAATCCGGGACAGGGAGACCAAGCCAAAAACATTCAGTACTTC
CDR3aa: CASSFNPGQGDQAKNIQYF
abundance: many
j_gene: TRBJ2-4
v_gene: TRBV5-1
d_gene: TRBD1